This TCR beta chain was found in a study of early T cells in non-severe SARS-CoV-2 infection (dated by TCRdb to the early 2020s). Concerning the study at large: Because TCR sequencing was done on bulk RNA from unsorted whole blood, the alpha and beta chains could not be paired.

This clonotype was observed at least ten times. The target of this receptor is not known. No quality values exist for individual bases; no much larger clone is one base distant. The study was a case-control design nested within a healthcare worker cohort in London, UK, with weekly nasopharyngeal swab PCR tests and blood sampling. Between 23 and 31 March 2020, the week of the UK lockdown, healthcare workers were enrolled and then followed up weekly for as long as 16 weeks. The library relied on 5' RACE. Sequencing was performed on a NextSeq 500. In the TCR library protocol, unique molecular identifiers were attached to individual cDNA molecules to correct for PCR bias and sequencing error. TCR alpha and beta chains were both sequenced, and the abundances of alpha and beta sequences in each sample were closely correlated with each other. In the source study's methods: Decombinator V4 was used to annotate TCR sequences for V gene, J gene and CDR3. Expanded TCRs were defined as changing significantly between any two time points under a Poisson model with p below 0.0001. TCR abundances were normalised to the total number of TCRs sequenced per sample and expressed as counts per million. MAIT TCRs were defined by TRAV1-2 paired with TRAJ12, TRAJ20 or TRAJ33, and iNKT TCRs by TRAV10 paired with TRAJ18. VDJdb, accessed on 1 November 2021, was searched for TCRs annotated for CMV, EBV and SARS-CoV-2, and TCRs annotated for more than one antigen were excluded. TCRdb redid the processing of the public reads, applying fastp at Q25 and MiXCR, and retained in-frame beta chains. Rows are unified per CDR3 protein, each entry keeping the most common DNA and genes. TCRdb assigned the V and J calls; the authors' analysis was not used. Recorded for this sample are approximately 50,000 distinct CDR3 sequences; roughly an eighth of them occurred a single time. About 2.5% of the sample is held by the ten biggest clonotypes.

Findings and caveats that apply to the study as a whole: VDJdb matching was skewed toward anti-spike CD8 responses and likely underestimated virus-specific expansions by missing private and CD4 specificities.

Sequences MNHEY (CDR1) and SMNVEV (CDR2) are obtained from the germline V gene (reference sequence). Trimming at the junction amounts to 5 bases on V and 5 bases on J, and the germline ends lie 16 bases apart. From the cysteine up to the phenylalanine, the CDR3 has a length of 16 residues. The retained sequence is limited to the CDR3, 48 bases, with the frame set at the first base. The sample was whole blood, taken at baseline. Recombination linked TRBV27 to TRBJ1-6; the D gene is perhaps TRBD1, from 6 matching bases. This receptor was obtained from an adult who was a healthcare worker with PCR-confirmed SARS-CoV-2 infection or an uninfected control (not recorded which). The sequenced DNA: TGTGCCAGCAGTACTTATACAGGGCTAAATAATTCACCCCTCCACTTT. The resulting protein is CASSTYTGLNNSPLHF.